This TCR beta chain was sequenced during a study of T cell responses to AZD1222 COVID-19 vaccine. The CDR3 loop spans 15 amino acids. CDR1 is MNHEY, CDR2 SMNVEV, per germline (reference sequence). V lost 5 bases, J lost 5 bases, and 18 bases lay in between. This table comes from immunoSEQ multiplex PCR, and its TCRdb copy is limited to in-frame clones, with some not included. The table has about 130,000 clones, 70% to 90% seen once. This TCR came from an adult who received the AZD1222 COVID-19 vaccine. This specimen consisted of peripheral blood, obtained 28 days after the second AZD1222 dose. V and J are TRBV27 and TRBJ2-5, with TRBD2 as a possible D gene (5 bases). This CDR3 is CASSGEGTSMETQYF. The CDR3 nucleotides read TGTGCCAGCAGTGGGGAAGGTACTAGTATGGAGACCCAGTACTTC.